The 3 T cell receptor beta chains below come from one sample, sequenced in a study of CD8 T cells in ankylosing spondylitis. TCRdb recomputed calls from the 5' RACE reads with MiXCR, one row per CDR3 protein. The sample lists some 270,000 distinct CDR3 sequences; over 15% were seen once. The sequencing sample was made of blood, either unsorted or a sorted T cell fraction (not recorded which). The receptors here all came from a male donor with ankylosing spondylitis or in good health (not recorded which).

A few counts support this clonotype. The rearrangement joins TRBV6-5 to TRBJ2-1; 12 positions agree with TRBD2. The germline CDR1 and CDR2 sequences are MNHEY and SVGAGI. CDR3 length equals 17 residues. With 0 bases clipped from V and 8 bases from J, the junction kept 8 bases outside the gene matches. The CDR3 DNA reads TGTGCCAGCAGTTACTCTTGGCTAGCGGGGGGGTACTATGAGCAGTTCTTC. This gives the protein CASSYSWLAGGYYEQFF.

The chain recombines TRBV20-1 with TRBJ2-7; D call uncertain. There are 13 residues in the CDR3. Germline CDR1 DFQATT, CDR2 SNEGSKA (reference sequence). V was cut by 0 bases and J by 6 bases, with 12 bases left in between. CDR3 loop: CSARDLGSGEQYF. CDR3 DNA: TGCAGTGCTAGAGATCTGGGTTCTGGCGAGCAGTACTTC.

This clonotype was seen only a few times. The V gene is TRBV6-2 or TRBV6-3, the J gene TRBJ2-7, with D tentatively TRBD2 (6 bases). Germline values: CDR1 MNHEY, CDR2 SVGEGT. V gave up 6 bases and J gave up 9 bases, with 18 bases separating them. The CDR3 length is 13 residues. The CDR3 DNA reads TGTGCCAGCAGCTTCCTGCCCATGGGGGGGCAGTACTTC. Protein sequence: CASSFLPMGGQYF.